This entry lists 24 T cell receptor beta chains sequenced from one sample in a study of T-cell memory formation after mild COVID-19 (dated by TCRdb to about 2021). Receptor libraries were prepared by 5' RACE. Sequencing took place on an Illumina NovaSeq 6000. TCRdb reran the public reads through fastp at Q25 and MiXCR, keeping productive beta chains. Rows are combined by CDR3 protein, so each entry shows the most common genes and DNA. For this sample the table gives about 180,000 distinct CDR3 sequences, of which under 20% were detected only once. Under 4.5% of the sample goes to the ten largest clones. Sequences were obtained from PBMCs or a T cell subset sorted from them (not recorded which). The receptors were gathered from a man younger than 35 who had mild COVID-19 (a few samples of this study predate the infection). The sample titles of this study are shuffled in the database, so cell type and time point are left out; the donor was told from shared clones.

This clonotype was observed a few times. This chain links TRBV5-4 with TRBJ1-4; 7 bases are a match to TRBD1. CDR3 length: 14 amino acids. With V trimmed by 1 base and J by 4 bases, 1 base remained unmatched. Per the germline V gene, CDR1 is SGHNT and CDR2 is YYREEE (reference sequence). For the CDR3, the DNA is TGTGCCAGCAGCTTGACAGGGGATAATGAAAAACTGTTTTTT. This codes for CASSLTGDNEKLFF.

This chain uses TRBV7-2 with TRBJ1-2, with a possible D match to TRBD1 (5 bases). The V gene's germline CDR1 is SGHTA and CDR2 FQGNSA. V gave up 5 bases and J gave up 3 bases, with 13 bases separating them. The CDR3 has 14 residues. CDR3 DNA: TGTGCCAGCAGCCAAAAAGGGGAATACTATGGCTACACCTTC. Its protein product is CASSQKGEYYGYTF.

The J gene is TRBJ2-7, the V gene TRBV6-2 or TRBV6-3, with TRBD2 matching over 9 bases. This CDR3 region has 13 residues. Germline V gene sequence: CDR1 MNHEY, CDR2 SVGEGT. Trimming at V came to 5 bases and at J to 4 bases, leaving 3 bases not matched to a gene. The CDR3 coding sequence is TGTGCCAGCAGTAGTAGCGGGGGTTACGAGCAGTACGTC. Its translation: CASSSSGGYEQYV.

The sample holds a few counts of this clonotype. The gene calls are TRBV14 and TRBJ1-2; 8 bases line up with TRBD1. Germline V gene sequence: CDR1 SGHDN, CDR2 FVKESK. The V segment lost 4 bases and the J segment 5 bases; nucleotides outside the gene matches: 12. The CDR3 length is 16 residues. The CDR3 loop reads CASSLSGTGGYYGYTF. In nucleotides, the CDR3 is TGTGCCAGCAGCCTCTCCGGGACAGGCGGATATTATGGCTACACCTTC.

This chain uses TRBV4-2 with TRBJ1-1; a weak D match, TRBD1 (5 bases). The CDR3 contains 15 residues. V dropped 4 bases and J dropped 3 bases, with 15 bases sitting between them. Germline V gives CDR1 LGHNA, CDR2 YNFKEQ. CDR3 residues: CASSPGGAKYTEAFF. Here the CDR3 DNA reads TGTGCCAGCAGCCCGGGGGGTGCAAAATACACTGAAGCTTTCTTT.

This clonotype was found a few times. The chain is built from TRBV20-1 and TRBJ2-1; a weak D match, TRBD2 (6 bases). CDR1 is DFQATT and CDR2 is SNEGSKA in the germline V gene (reference sequence). CDR3 size: 15 residues. Trimming pared 1 base from V and 0 bases from J, leaving 10 bases between. CDR3 region: CSARGGAGSYNEQFF. Here the CDR3 DNA reads TGCAGTGCTAGAGGAGGAGCGGGCTCCTACAATGAGCAGTTCTTC.

The V and J genes are TRBV12-3 or TRBV12-4 and TRBJ2-3, with 8 bases fitting TRBD1. V lost 6 bases, J lost 1 base, and 6 bases stayed unmatched. The CDR3 has 15 residues. CDR3 DNA: TGTGCCAGCAGACCGGACAGGGCGGGCACAGATACGCAGTATTTT. Its translation is CASRPDRAGTDTQYF.

This clonotype was counted a few times. The rearrangement joins TRBV12-3 or TRBV12-4 to TRBJ1-2; D is possibly TRBD1 (5 bases). V dropped 0 bases and J dropped 6 bases, with 11 bases sitting between them. The CDR3 contains 14 residues. This chain's CDR3 is CASSLALRDHGYTF. The CDR3 DNA sequence: TGTGCCAGCAGTTTAGCGCTGAGGGACCATGGCTACACCTTC.

In this sample, this clonotype turned up a few times. The V gene is TRBV20-1, the J gene TRBJ2-3, with 7 bases fitting TRBD2. This CDR3 region has 14 residues. V lost 0 bases to trimming and J lost 6 bases; unmatched junction nucleotides: 6. The V gene's germline CDR1 is DFQATT and CDR2 SNEGSKA (reference sequence). Written as DNA, the CDR3 is TGCAGTGCTAGAGATGGCGCGGGGGTGGATACGCAGTATTTT. Protein sequence: CSARDGAGVDTQYF.

This clonotype was found a few times. V usage is TRBV12-3 or TRBV12-4 and J usage is TRBJ1-2; D not resolved. V was cut by 6 bases and J by 8 bases, with 10 bases left in between. The CDR3 consists of 11 residues. The CDR3 loop reads CASSLGVGYTF. CDR3 bases: TGTGCCAGCAGCCTGGGCGTGGGCTACACCTTC.

The chain recombines TRBV20-1 with TRBJ1-4; 9 nucleotides align to TRBD1. Germline CDR1 DFQATT, CDR2 SNEGSKA (reference sequence). The CDR3 sequence is 12 residues long. Unmatched junction bases numbered 2, after V lost 5 bases and J lost 7 bases. CDR3 loop: CSARQGGEKLFF. CDR3 nucleotides: TGCAGTGCTCGACAGGGGGGTGAAAAACTGTTTTTT.

The rearrangement joins TRBV11-3 to TRBJ2-5; TRBD1 agrees at 8 bases. The germline V gene has CDR1 SGHNT and CDR2 YENEEA. The CDR3 contains 15 residues. V was clipped by 5 bases and J by 0 bases; unmatched bases: 5. This chain's CDR3 is CASSLGQGHQETQYF. CDR3 bases: TGTGCCAGCAGCCTCGGACAGGGACACCAAGAGACCCAGTACTTC.

The rearrangement links TRBV20-1 to TRBJ2-7; D not certain. The germline V gene encodes CDR1 DFQATT and CDR2 SNEGSKA (reference sequence). Trimming stripped 3 bases from V and 3 bases from J, with 6 bases between. This CDR3 region has 11 residues. The CDR3 sequence: CSASTLYEQYF. The CDR3 DNA reads as TGCAGTGCTAGCACCCTCTACGAGCAGTACTTC.

The chain couples TRBV10-2 to TRBJ1-5, with D tentatively TRBD1 (5 bases). V gave up 8 bases and J gave up 4 bases, with 18 bases separating them. Germline V gene lookup returns CDR1 WSHSY and CDR2 SAAADI. This CDR3 has 15 residues. The CDR3 loop is CASHPRGGGNQPQHF. The CDR3 bases are TGCGCCAGCCACCCACGGGGTGGGGGAAATCAGCCCCAGCATTTT.

The genes are TRBV20-1 and TRBJ2-7, with TRBD2 matching over 12 bases. With V trimmed by 8 bases and J by 2 bases, 7 bases remained unmatched. Germline CDR1 reads DFQATT; CDR2 reads SNEGSKA (reference sequence). CDR3 length: 14 residues. The CDR3 loop is CSTLAGGGPYEQYV. Written as DNA, the CDR3 is TGCAGTACACTAGCGGGGGGAGGCCCCTACGAGCAGTACGTC.

This clonotype was seen only a few times. The gene calls are TRBV3-1 and TRBJ2-1; 11 bases line up with TRBD1. CDR1 LGHDT and CDR2 YNNKEL come from the germline V gene (reference sequence). This CDR3 is built from 16 residues. Trimming removed 0 bases from V and 6 bases from J; junction bases left unmatched: 4. The CDR3 DNA reads TGTGCCAGCAGCCAAGACTCCGGGACAGGGGGCAATGAGCAGTTCTTC. Its translation is CASSQDSGTGGNEQFF.

V usage is TRBV21-1 and J usage is TRBJ2-5. TRBV21-1 represents a pseudogene. CDR3 length: 16 amino acids. CDR3 protein: CASSNCVAETIETQYF. The CDR3 DNA reads TGTGCCAGCAGCAATTGCGTAGCCGAAACCATAGAGACCCAGTACTTC.

This clonotype has at least ten counts. The chain carries TRBV6-5 and TRBJ1-1; D unresolved. This CDR3 region has 13 residues. The V end lost 4 bases, the J end lost 5 bases, and 11 bases lay between the germline ends. Germline loops: CDR1 MNHEY, CDR2 SVGAGI. DNA for the CDR3: TGTGCCAGCAGTTTCCCGGGTGGGACTGAAGCTTTCTTT. Protein: CASSFPGGTEAFF.

This chain joins TRBV11-2 and TRBJ2-2, with 7 bases that match TRBD1. The V and J ends lost 4 bases and 8 bases, in that order; junction bases with no gene match: 13. This CDR3 contains 16 residues. The germline gives CDR1 SGHAT, CDR2 FQNNGV. CDR3 nucleotide sequence: TGTGCCAGCAGCTCACCGCTGACAGGGCTCACTGGGGAGCTGTTTTTT. It yields the protein CASSSPLTGLTGELFF. The full variable domain, rest sourced from reference TRBV11-2 and TRBJ2-2, is EAGVAQSPRYKIIEKRQSVAFWCNPISGHATLYWYQQILGQGPKLLIQFQNNGVVDDSQLPKDRFSAERLKGVDSTLKIQPAKLEDSAVYLCASSSPLTGLTGELFFGEGSRLTVL.

The chain couples TRBV20-1 to TRBJ1-5, with D perhaps TRBD1 (5 bases). The CDR3 is 13 residues long. The V gene lost 3 bases and the J gene lost 7 bases, with 13 bases spanning the gap. Germline-derived CDR1 and CDR2 are DFQATT and SNEGSKA (reference sequence). CDR3 sequence reads: CSASSRVGQPQHF. Here the CDR3 DNA reads TGCAGTGCTAGTAGCAGGGTTGGGCAGCCCCAGCATTTT.

This chain connects TRBV5-1 to TRBJ2-2; D is undetermined. The V end was cut by 4 bases, the J end by 2 bases, with 12 bases between. Germline V lookup: CDR1 SGHRS, CDR2 YFSETQ. The CDR3 loop spans 15 amino acids. The CDR3 nucleotides read TGCGCCAGCAGCCAAGGAACAAGTAACACCGGGGAGCTGTTTTTT. Amino acid sequence: CASSQGTSNTGELFF. The complete variable domain, with remaining parts taken from reference TRBV5-1 and TRBJ2-2, reads KAGVTQTPRYLIKTRGQQVTLSCSPISGHRSVSWYQQTPGQGLQFLFEYFSETQRNKGNFPGRFSGRQFSNSRSEMNVSTLELGDSALYLCASSQGTSNTGELFFGEGSRLTVL.

This clonotype was detected only a few times. This chain uses TRBV6-2 or TRBV6-3 with TRBJ1-4, with TRBD1 identical over 8 bases. The length of the CDR3 is 15 residues. Trimming cost V 4 bases and J 8 bases; bases outside gene matches: 9. Germline CDR1 and CDR2: MNHEY and SVGEGT. The CDR3 DNA follows: TGTGCCAGCAGTTCCCAGGGGGCGCCCAGCGAAAAACTGTTTTTT. Residues: CASSSQGAPSEKLFF.

V usage is TRBV24-1 and J usage is TRBJ2-1; perhaps D is TRBD1 or TRBD2 (5 bases each). The germline gives CDR1 KGHDR, CDR2 SFDVKD. The V gene lost 3 bases and the J gene lost 14 bases, with 16 bases spanning the gap. The CDR3 sequence is 13 residues long. The CDR3 loop reads CATSDGFGAGKFF. DNA of the CDR3: TGTGCCACCAGTGATGGGTTCGGGGCAGGGAAGTTCTTC.

The chain employs TRBV28 and TRBJ2-2; D might be TRBD2 (7 bases). V was clipped by 3 bases and J by 9 bases, with 20 bases between them. The CDR3 sequence is 16 residues long. Germline assignment: CDR1 MDHEN and CDR2 SYDVKM. CDR3 nucleotides: TGTGCCAGCAGTTTGTCTGAGGGGGGGAGGATACGGGAGCTGTTTTTT. It encodes CASSLSEGGRIRELFF.